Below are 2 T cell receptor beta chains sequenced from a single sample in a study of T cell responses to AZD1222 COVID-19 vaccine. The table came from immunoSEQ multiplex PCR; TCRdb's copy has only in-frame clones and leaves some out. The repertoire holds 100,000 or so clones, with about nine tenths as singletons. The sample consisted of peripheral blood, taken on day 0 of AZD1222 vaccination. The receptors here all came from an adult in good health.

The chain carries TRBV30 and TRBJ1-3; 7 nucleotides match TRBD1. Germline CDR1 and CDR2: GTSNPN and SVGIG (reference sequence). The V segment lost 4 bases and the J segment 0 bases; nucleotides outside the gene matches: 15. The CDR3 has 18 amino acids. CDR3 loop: CAWNGVGQARSSGNTIYF. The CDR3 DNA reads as TGTGCCTGGAATGGAGTAGGACAGGCAAGAAGCTCTGGAAACACCATATATTTT.

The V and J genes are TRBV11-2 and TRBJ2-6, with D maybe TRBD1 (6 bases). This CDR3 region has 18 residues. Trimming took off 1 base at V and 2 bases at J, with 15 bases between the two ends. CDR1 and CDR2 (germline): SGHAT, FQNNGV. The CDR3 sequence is CASSLGWGRIAGANVLTF. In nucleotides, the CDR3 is TGTGCCAGCAGCTTAGGGTGGGGGCGGATTGCTGGGGCCAACGTCCTGACTTTC.